This entry describes one T cell receptor (beta chain). The sample is drawn from a study of technical replicates of blood from several donors. CDR3 length: 13 residues. CDR1 and CDR2 (germline): SQVTM, ANQGSEA. V lost 7 bases to trimming and J lost 3 bases, with 12 bases between them. The method was immunoSEQ multiplex PCR; TCRdb's version includes in-frame clones alone and lacks a portion of them. The sample has 75,000 to 100,000 clones, about 94% seen once. The sequence derives from a human donor in good health. The chain recombines TRBV29-1 with TRBJ2-2; TRBD1 might be the D (6 bases). The specimen was T cells isolated from PBMCs. The CDR3 loop is CSAIGGHTGELFF. The CDR3 region has the DNA TGCAGCGCCATTGGGGGCCACACCGGGGAGCTGTTTTTT.